The source of this T cell receptor (beta chain) is a study of breast tumors, draining lymph nodes, adjacent tissues. The lymph nodes were axillary draining lymph nodes from breast cancer patients. This clonotype was seen many times. Via MiXCR, TCRdb re-called the multiplex PCR reads, giving one row per CDR3 protein. The sample carries hundreds of thousands of distinct CDR3 sequences, about 32% recorded once. Germline V lookup: CDR1 SQVTM, CDR2 ANQGSEA. The CDR3 length is 12 residues. Trimming removed 2 bases from V and 7 bases from J, with 9 bases in between. The origin of this receptor is a female donor with breast cancer. Some clones in this sample may be carry-over from other donors' samples. The V call is TRBV29-1, the J call TRBJ2-1; a possible D gene is TRBD1 (5 bases). Sequenced material: axillary lymph node tissue. CDR3 in amino acids: CSVELGVNEQFF. The DNA of the CDR3 is TGCAGCGTTGAACTAGGGGTTAATGAGCAGTTCTTC.